This is a list of T cell receptor beta chains from one sample in a study of T cells in Graves' hyperthyroidism and ophthalmopathy. TCRdb reanalysed the multiplex PCR reads using MiXCR and keeps one entry per CDR3 protein. This table has hundreds of thousands of distinct CDR3 sequences, approximately 15% appearing once. The sample taken for sequencing was blood. These receptors all stem from a woman between 18 and 29 years old with Graves' hyperthyroidism. Both conserved end residues are part of each CDR3. Fields, in order: D gene, V gene, J gene, clone size, CDR3 DNA, CDR3 protein. A D gene is named only where the DNA matches it firmly. A row's size may be missing; if present it is once, few, many or a size class.

>-|TRBV4-3|TRBJ1-2|many
TGCGCCAGCAGCCAAGGAAAAGGGCGGGGTGGCTACACCTTC
CASSQGKGRGGYTF
>-|TRBV20-1|TRBJ1-2|-
TGCAGTGCTCCACCCGACAGATCATATGGCTACACCTTC
CSAPPDRSYGYTF
>-|TRBV20-1|TRBJ1-1|few
TGCAGTGCTATGGTAAAGGGCTTTGTAGGCACTGAAGCTTTCTTT
CSAMVKGFVGTEAFF
>TRBD2|TRBV7-2|TRBJ2-2|few
TGTGCCGGAGGGGGTAGCGGGGGCCTTAACACCGGGGAGCTGTTTTTT
CAGGGSGGLNTGELFF
>-|TRBV14|TRBJ2-3|many
TGTGCCAGCAGCCAAGAGGTAGTCGGGTGGACAGATACGCAGTATTTT
CASSQEVVGWTDTQYF
>TRBD2|TRBV20-1|TRBJ2-1|few
TGCAGTGCTAGGAGTTCTAGCGGGAGGTCGGAAGAGCAGTTCTTC
CSARSSSGRSEEQFF
>TRBD2|TRBV5-4|TRBJ2-5|many
TGTGCCAGCAGCTTGGAACTAGCGGACCAAGAGACCCAGTACTTC
CASSLELADQETQYF
>-|TRBV4-3|TRBJ1-2|-
TGCGCCAGCAGCCAAGATAGAGAATTCTATGGCTACACCTTC
CASSQDREFYGYTF
>-|TRBV20-1|TRBJ1-5|-
TGCAGTGCTAGTGTCGATGGGGGGGGTCAGCCCCAGCATTTT
CSASVDGGGQPQHF
>-|TRBV20-1|TRBJ2-7|few
TGCAGTGCTAGACGTCCTACCTACGAGCAGTACTTC
CSARRPTYEQYF
>TRBD2|TRBV5-8|TRBJ2-1|few
TGTGCCAGCAGCTTTATGGGACTAGCGGGGGGGCCCTACAATGAGCAGTTCTTC
CASSFMGLAGGPYNEQFF
>-|TRBV7-9|TRBJ2-2|few
TGTGCCAGCAGCTTAGGACGCGTATTAGCCAACACCGGGGAGCTGTTTTTT
CASSLGRVLANTGELFF
>-|TRBV20-1|TRBJ2-5|many
TGCAGTGCTAGGGGCGAGACCCAGTACTTC
CSARGETQYF
>TRBD1|TRBV2|TRBJ1-5|-
TGTGCCAGCAGTGTAGGGACAGGGACAAATCAGCCCCAGCATTTT
CASSVGTGTNQPQHF
>TRBD2|TRBV19|TRBJ2-1|few
TGTGCCAGTAGTATAGAAGGGGCGGGAGGGCCTAATGAGCAGTTCTTC
CASSIEGAGGPNEQFF
>TRBD2|TRBV28|TRBJ2-3|many
TGTGCCAGCAGTTCAACTAGCGGGAGCACAGATACGCAGTATTTT
CASSSTSGSTDTQYF
>TRBD1|TRBV7-2|TRBJ1-5|many
TGTGCCAGCAGCTTAGCAGGGGGCGAGGGGCAGCCCCAGCATTTT
CASSLAGGEGQPQHF
>-|TRBV2|TRBJ1-1|-
TGTGCCAGCAGGGCGGGGAACACTGGAGCTTTCTTT
CASRAGNTGAFF
>-|TRBV28|TRBJ2-5|many
TGTGCCAGCAGCCGGATGGGGAAGAGGTTACAAGAGACCCAGTACTTC
CASSRMGKRLQETQYF
>-|TRBV6-1|TRBJ2-3|few
TGTGCCAGCAGTGAATCCCCCCCAGATACGCAGTATTTT
CASSESPPDTQYF
>-|TRBV20-1|TRBJ2-2|few
TGCAGTGCTAGAGATGCGGCAACGAACATGGCCGGGGAGCTGTTTTTT
CSARDAATNMAGELFF
>TRBD2|TRBV25-1|TRBJ2-7|-
TGTGCCAGCAGTGAATCGGCTAGCGGGAGGAACGAGCAGTACTTC
CASSESASGRNEQYF
>TRBD1|TRBV28|TRBJ2-5|few
TGTGCCAGCAGTTCGCCCCGTCCGGGACAGCAAGAGACCCAGTACTTC
CASSSPRPGQQETQYF
>TRBD2|TRBV10-3|TRBJ2-7|many
TGTGCCATCAGTGATGGTAGCGGGAGGATAGGGATCTACGAGCAGTACTTC
CAISDGSGRIGIYEQYF
>-|TRBV12-3/TRBV12-4|TRBJ1-5|many
TGTGCCAGCAGCTTAGATGGTAGCAATCAGCCCCAGCATTTT
CASSLDGSNQPQHF
>-|TRBV27|TRBJ2-1|-
TGTGCCAGCAGTACCTACAGGGAGGAGGGCTACAATGAGCAGTTCTTC
CASSTYREEGYNEQFF
>-|TRBV4-2|TRBJ1-4|-
TGTGCCAGCAGCCAGCCGGCCGGGGGGGGAGATGAAAAACTGTTTTTT
CASSQPAGGGDEKLFF
>TRBD2|TRBV6-1|TRBJ2-1|many
TGTGCCAGCAGGCCCGGGACTAGCGGGAGGTGGACCTACAATGAGCAGTTCTTC
CASRPGTSGRWTYNEQFF
>TRBD1|TRBV11-2|TRBJ2-7|few
TGTGCCAGCAACAACAGGGGACAGGGATCCTACGAGCAGTACTTC
CASNNRGQGSYEQYF
>-|TRBV30|TRBJ2-2|-
TGTGCCTCGTTATGGGCCCACACCGGGGAGCTGTTTTTT
CASLWAHTGELFF
>TRBD2|TRBV7-2|TRBJ2-7|many
TGTGCCAGCAGCTTACAGCCTAGCGGGGGGTACGAGCAGTACTTC
CASSLQPSGGYEQYF
>TRBD2|TRBV7-2|TRBJ2-5|many
TGTGCCAGCAGCTTAGGGCTAGCGGGACGTCACTGGGGAGAGACCCAGTACTTC
CASSLGLAGRHWGETQYF
>TRBD1|TRBV20-1|TRBJ2-5|-
TGCAGTGCATATCGCCGGGACAGGGGGCCCGGGACCCAGTACTTC
CSAYRRDRGPGTQYF
>TRBD2|TRBV5-1|TRBJ2-3|many
TGCGCCAGCAGCCCGGGGGCTAGCGGGAGGGCCTTGTTCGGCACAGATACGCAGTATTTT
CASSPGASGRALFGTDTQYF
>-|TRBV12-3/TRBV12-4|TRBJ2-1|many
TGTGCCAGCAGTCCTGGTCGGGGGACCTACAATGAGCAGTTCTTC
CASSPGRGTYNEQFF
>TRBD2|TRBV19|TRBJ2-1|-
TGTGCCAGTAGTAAACGGGAGGGTCTTTACAATGAGCAGTTCTTC
CASSKREGLYNEQFF
>TRBD1|TRBV7-2|TRBJ2-7|-
TGTGCCAGCAGCTTAGCGCCGGGACAGGGGGTGAGGGAGCAGTACTTC
CASSLAPGQGVREQYF
>-|TRBV20-1|TRBJ2-4|few
TGCAGTGCTAGAGATTCTAGCCCTCAAATGTCGTCCAAAAACATTCAGTACTTC
CSARDSSPQMSSKNIQYF
>-|TRBV10-3|TRBJ2-7|-
TGTGCCATCTCTACCTACGAGCAGTACTTC
CAISTYEQYF
>-|TRBV18|TRBJ1-3|many
TGTGCCAGCTCACCATCAGGGTCTGGAAACACCATATATTTT
CASSPSGSGNTIYF
>-|TRBV15|TRBJ1-1|many
TGTGCCACCAGCAGAGATGGGTCGGGATCCACTGAAGCTTTCTTT
CATSRDGSGSTEAFF
>-|TRBV4-1|TRBJ2-7|few
TGCGCCAGCAGCCAACTGGTAGGGGTCGCCGAGCAGTACTTC
CASSQLVGVAEQYF
>-|TRBV20-1|TRBJ2-1|many
TGCAGTGCTAGCGACGGCAGGCCCCTCAATGAGCAGTTCTTC
CSASDGRPLNEQFF
>TRBD1|TRBV7-2|TRBJ1-5|many
TGTGCCAGCAGCCCGAGACAGGGTGGGGATCAGCCCCAGCATTTT
CASSPRQGGDQPQHF
>-|TRBV5-1|TRBJ1-1|few
TGCGCCAGCAGCTCCGAGGGGGGAAACACTGAAGCTTTCTTT
CASSSEGGNTEAFF
>TRBD1|TRBV5-1|TRBJ2-1|many
TGCGCCAGCAGCTTGGACAGGGGGCCCTGGGAGCAGTTCTTC
CASSLDRGPWEQFF
>-|TRBV6-2/TRBV6-3|TRBJ2-7|few
TGTGCCAGCAGTTACTTTCGGGGAATTAGCAAGGACGAGCAGTACTTC
CASSYFRGISKDEQYF
>TRBD1|TRBV18|TRBJ2-7|-
TGTGCCAGCTCACCCCTCGGGACAGGGTTCTACGAGCAGTACTTC
CASSPLGTGFYEQYF
>TRBD1|TRBV29-1|TRBJ2-3|-
TGCAGCGCCGCCGGGACAGGGACAGATACGCAGTATTTT
CSAAGTGTDTQYF
>TRBD2|TRBV7-2|TRBJ2-7|-
TGTGCCAGCAGCTTCCCCCCGGGAGGGAATTACGAGCAGTACTTC
CASSFPPGGNYEQYF
>-|TRBV4-1|TRBJ2-1|many
TGCGCCAGCAGCCACCAACCAAAAGGCAATGAGCAGTTCTTC
CASSHQPKGNEQFF
>TRBD1|TRBV18|TRBJ1-6|many
TGTGCCAGCTCACTCGGACAGGTGGATTCACCCCTCCACTTT
CASSLGQVDSPLHF